These 31 T cell receptor beta chains share one sample of origin, sequenced in a study of shared clonotypes between healthy human individuals (dated by TCRdb to the early 2020s). Libraries came from the immunoSEQ multiplex PCR assay. The table comes from immuneACCESS by way of TCRdb, which keeps in-frame sequences with V and J called. Part of the clones is missing from these tables; in studies checked, under half for an unresolved V gene and the rest for unknown reasons. The sample records about 2 million clones, approximately 95% of which are singletons. Of the sample, approximately 1.2% falls within the top ten clones. CD8 naive samples consisted of CD45RO-negative cells that were positively selected for CCR7, yielding a CD45RA+CCR7+ population without TemRA cells. Specimen: naive CD8+ T cells sorted from blood. What this sample's cell subset or site label stands for: CD45RA+CCR7+. The receptors come from a man aged 18 to 29 in good health.

This clone was seen only once. The V and J genes are TRBV27 and TRBJ2-3, with TRBD2 matching 7 bases. After removal of 8 bases from V and 5 bases from J, the junction contained 19 bases not matched to a gene. The CDR3 is 17 residues long. Per germline, CDR1 MNHEY and CDR2 SMNVEV (reference sequence). The DNA for the CDR3 is TGTGCCAGCCGTTCGGCCTTTTCTGCGGGAGTCAAAGATACGCAGTATTTT. It yields the protein CASRSAFSAGVKDTQYF.

V gene TRBV4-3 combines with J gene TRBJ2-1; D call uncertain. Trimming pared 2 bases from V and 1 base from J, leaving 12 bases between. Germline V CDR1 and CDR2: LGHNA, YSLEER. This CDR3 contains 16 residues. Here the CDR3 DNA reads TGCGCCAGCAGCCAATACGACGGTGGTTCCTACAATGAGCAGTTCTTC. It specifies CASSQYDGGSYNEQFF.

V usage is TRBV6-1 and J usage is TRBJ2-3, with 8 bases identical to TRBD2. V shed 6 bases and J 2 bases; nucleotides not matched to a gene: 7. The CDR3 covers 15 residues. In germline, CDR1 is MNHNS, CDR2 SASEGT. CDR3: CASRITSGFTDTQYF. The CDR3 nucleotides are TGTGCCAGCAGGATTACTAGCGGATTCACAGATACGCAGTATTTT.

The CDR3 DNA is TGTGCCAGCAGTTTATCCATAGGGTTTAACTATGGCTACACCTTC. The encoded protein is CASSLSIGFNYGYTF. V gene TRBV27 combines with J gene TRBJ1-2; D remains unclear. The V gene lost 0 bases and the J gene lost 1 base, with 9 bases spanning the gap. The V gene's germline CDR1 is MNHEY and CDR2 SMNVEV (reference sequence). CDR3 length: 15 residues.

As concerns this clone: Other DNA sequences in the sample encode the same CDR3. The chain recombines TRBV5-1 with TRBJ2-7, with 8 bases matching TRBD1. CDR1 is SGHRS and CDR2 is YFSETQ in the germline V gene. The CDR3 sequence is 14 residues long. J lost 2 bases, V lost 0 bases, and 1 base had no gene match. As DNA, the CDR3 is TGCGCCAGCAGCTTGGGACAGGGGCCCTACGAGCAGTACTTC. It codes for CASSLGQGPYEQYF.

The chain has TRBV6-6 and TRBJ2-3; perhaps TRBD1 as D (6 bases). Trimming cost V 6 bases and J 6 bases, with 10 bases left between them. The CDR3 is made up of 12 amino acids. Germline-derived CDR1 and CDR2 are MNHNY and SVGAGI (reference sequence). The CDR3 is CASSYRADTQYF. The CDR3 DNA reads as TGTGCCAGCAGCTACAGGGCTGATACGCAGTATTTT.

The chain links TRBV9 to TRBJ1-1; tentatively, D is TRBD1 (6 bases). CDR3 length: 14 residues. Germline V gene lookup returns CDR1 SGDLS and CDR2 YYNGEE. V was clipped by 3 bases and J by 4 bases, with 13 bases between them. The DNA for the CDR3 is TGTGCCAGCAGCGCGGGGGCGCTGGGCACTGAAGCTTTCTTT. It yields the protein CASSAGALGTEAFF.

The V call is TRBV27, the J call TRBJ2-2, with TRBD2 matching over 11 bases. V trimming: 6 bases; J trimming: 3 bases; junction bases outside the gene matches: 3. The CDR3 consists of 15 residues. Germline V gene sequence: CDR1 MNHEY, CDR2 SMNVEV (reference sequence). The CDR3 DNA is TGTGCCAGCAGAGTAGCGGGAGGGGACACCGGGGAGCTGTTTTTT. This codes for CASRVAGGDTGELFF.

Worth noting for this clone: Being one base from a much bigger clone, this may be a read error. The V and J genes are TRBV30 and TRBJ2-4; D possibly corresponds to TRBD2 (5 bases). CDR3 length: 13 residues. The V end lost 3 bases, the J end lost 6 bases, and 12 bases lay between the germline ends. The germline CDR1 and CDR2 sequences are GTSNPN and SVGIG (reference sequence). This chain's CDR3 is CAWRVGRTNIQYF. The CDR3 bases are TGTGCCTGGAGGGTAGGGAGAACAAACATTCAGTACTTC.

V and J are TRBV5-6 and TRBJ1-2, with a weak D call TRBD1 (6 bases). The CDR3 has 13 residues. Germline V gene data show CDR1 as SGHDT and CDR2 as YYEEEE. The V end was cut by 4 bases, the J end by 4 bases, with 11 bases between. CDR3 sequence: CASSPGTFYGYTF. The DNA of the CDR3 is TGTGCCAGCAGCCCTGGGACATTCTATGGCTACACCTTC.

The gene calls are TRBV14 and TRBJ2-7; the match to TRBD1 covers 8 bases. Trimming took 5 bases from V and 3 from J; bases not matched to a gene: 12. This CDR3 has 16 residues. CDR1 and CDR2 (germline): SGHDN, FVKESK. The CDR3 DNA sequence: TGTGCCAGCAGCAAACGCCCGGGACAGGATTACTACGAGCAGTACTTC. Amino acid sequence: CASSKRPGQDYYEQYF.

Here the CDR3 reads CASRPGQWVPEQFF. CDR3 DNA: TGTGCCAGCAGACCTGGACAGTGGGTACCCGAGCAGTTCTTC. This chain links TRBV2 with TRBJ2-1, with TRBD1 as a possible D gene (6 bases). Germline V gives CDR1 SNHLY, CDR2 FYNNEI. The CDR3 has 14 residues. V lost 6 bases, J lost 10 bases, and 19 bases lay in between.

This chain links TRBV7-6 with TRBJ2-1; D gene uncertain. Trimming took 1 base from V and 3 from J, leaving 13 bases between them. Germline CDR1 is SGHVS and CDR2 is FNYEAQ. The CDR3 spans 16 residues. The CDR3 reads CASSLGAATGYNEQFF. Here the CDR3 DNA reads TGTGCCAGCAGCTTAGGAGCCGCTACGGGCTACAATGAGCAGTTCTTC.

This chain links TRBV10-1 with TRBJ2-7; 12 bases map to TRBD2. Trimming cost V 3 bases and J 6 bases; bases outside gene matches: 9. CDR1 WNHNN and CDR2 SYGVQD come from the germline V gene (reference sequence). The CDR3 has 16 residues. The CDR3, as DNA: TGCGCCAGCAGTGAAAGTCTAGCGGGAGGGCCCTCCGAGCAGTACTTC. It translates to CASSESLAGGPSEQYF.

This chain connects TRBV28 to TRBJ2-4; D tentatively reads TRBD1 or TRBD2 (5 bases each). Per germline, CDR1 MDHEN and CDR2 SYDVKM. V shed 1 base and J shed 2 bases, with 18 bases lying between them. The CDR3 runs to 18 residues. The CDR3 spells CASSLYIAGDGSKNIQYF. CDR3 sequence (DNA): TGTGCCAGCAGTTTATATATTGCCGGGGACGGTTCCAAAAACATTCAGTACTTC.

The rearrangement links TRBV18 to TRBJ2-5, with 8 bases aligning to TRBD1. The ends lost 0 bases at V and 4 bases at J; junction bases unmatched: 4. The V gene's germline CDR1 is KGHSH and CDR2 LQKENI. The CDR3 covers 15 residues. The CDR3 DNA is TGTGCCAGCTCACCACCGGCACAGGGGGGAGAGACCCAGTACTTC. It translates to CASSPPAQGGETQYF.

This chain connects TRBV30 to TRBJ2-1; a possible D gene is TRBD1 (6 bases). The CDR3 sequence is 15 residues long. V was trimmed by 4 bases and J by 3 bases, leaving 16 bases between them. Germline V gives CDR1 GTSNPN, CDR2 SVGIG (reference sequence). Here the CDR3 DNA reads TGTGCCTGGACCTCCGATGGGGACAACTACAATGAGCAGTTCTTC. Encoded protein: CAWTSDGDNYNEQFF.

This sequence joins TRBV4-1 and TRBJ2-3; the match to TRBD1 covers 7 bases. The CDR3 loop spans 14 amino acids. V lost 5 bases to trimming and J lost 2 bases; unmatched junction nucleotides: 4. The germline V gene has CDR1 MGHRA and CDR2 YSYEKL. The CDR3 reads CASSDDRDTDTQYF. The CDR3 coding sequence is TGCGCCAGCAGCGATGACAGGGACACAGATACGCAGTATTTT.

The V call is TRBV9, the J call TRBJ2-3; 8 bases line up with TRBD2. CDR1 and CDR2 from the germline V gene are SGDLS and YYNGEE. This CDR3 comprises 16 residues. J was trimmed by 2 bases and V by 4 bases; bases with no gene match: 9. Here the CDR3 reads CASSPRGGSFTDTQYF. CDR3 bases: TGTGCCAGCAGCCCTCGGGGGGGGTCCTTCACAGATACGCAGTATTTT.

The chain joins TRBV9 to TRBJ2-5, with 11 bases identical to TRBD2. The CDR3 length is 16 residues. Trimming removed 2 bases from V and 5 bases from J; junction bases left unmatched: 8. Per germline, CDR1 SGDLS and CDR2 YYNGEE. CDR3 sequence: CASSVQPLAGGETQYF. The CDR3 bases are TGTGCCAGCAGCGTCCAACCCCTAGCGGGAGGCGAGACCCAGTACTTC. The variable domain in full, with the rest retrieved from reference TRBV9 and TRBJ2-5, is DSGVTQTPKHLITATGQRVTLRCSPRSGDLSVYWYQQSLDQGLQFLIQYYNGEERAKGNILERFSAQQFPDLHSELNLSSLELGDSALYFCASSVQPLAGGETQYFGPGTRLLVL.

The V gene is TRBV11-2, the J gene TRBJ1-1; D is unresolved. CDR3 length: 15 amino acids. Germline V lookup: CDR1 SGHAT, CDR2 FQNNGV. Trimming cost V 4 bases and J 3 bases, with 15 bases left between them. The CDR3 DNA reads as TGTGCCAGCAGCTCTCCGGGTGGCCTATACACTGAAGCTTTCTTT. This codes for CASSSPGGLYTEAFF.

The chain couples TRBV7-9 to TRBJ2-1; D may be TRBD1 (7 bases). The length of the CDR3 is 12 residues. Trimming took 8 bases from V and 9 from J, leaving 14 bases between them. Germline V lookup: CDR1 SEHNR, CDR2 FQNEAQ (reference sequence). CDR3 DNA sequence: TGTGCCAGCGACGGAGGGGGCGGTGAGCAGTTCTTC. It yields the protein CASDGGGGEQFF. The entire variable domain, with the rest obtained from reference TRBV7-9 and TRBJ2-1, is as follows: DTGVSQNPRHKITKRGQNVTFRCDPISEHNRLYWYRQTLGQGPEFLTYFQNEAQLEKSRLLSDRFSAERPKGSFSTLEIQRTEQGDSAMYLCASDGGGGEQFFGPGTRLTVL.

This rearrangement joins TRBV2 to TRBJ1-5; D may be TRBD1 (6 bases). The CDR3 spans 16 residues. Germline CDR1 SNHLY, CDR2 FYNNEI. The germline V and J ends were trimmed by 0 bases and 5 bases, with 14 bases remaining between them. The CDR3 region is CASSEASGGNDQPQHF. The CDR3 DNA reads as TGTGCCAGCAGTGAAGCATCGGGGGGCAACGATCAGCCCCAGCATTTT.

V gene TRBV9 combines with J gene TRBJ2-1; weak D call: TRBD2 (7 bases). CDR1 and CDR2 (germline): SGDLS, YYNGEE. The CDR3 contains 16 residues. With 4 bases removed from V and 7 bases from J, the gap between germline ends came to 21 bases. CDR3 amino acids: CASSPGTGGGWNEQFF. The CDR3 DNA follows: TGTGCCAGCAGCCCAGGAACGGGGGGCGGCTGGAATGAGCAGTTCTTC.

This chain connects TRBV6-1 to TRBJ1-5; D might be TRBD1 (5 bases). The CDR3 totals 13 residues. V was pared by 2 bases and J by 8 bases, with 10 bases between. Germline-derived CDR1 and CDR2 are MNHNS and SASEGT. The CDR3 DNA reads TGTGCCAGCAGTGAAAGGGGTTGGGAGCCCCAGCATTTT. Translation gives CASSERGWEPQHF.

This clone was observed a handful of times. The chain links TRBV21-1 to TRBJ1-2; TRBD1 was called by the table and not checked on the DNA. TRBV21-1 is recorded as a pseudogene. This CDR3 comprises 17 residues. The CDR3 DNA is TGTGCCAGCAGAACTTTGAACCTGGGGCACCTTGAGCATGGCTACACCTTC. This translates into CASRTLNLGHLEHGYTF.

The chain has TRBV28 and TRBJ2-5, with unresolved D. Between the trimmed V and J ends, which lost 2 bases and 5 bases, there was a span of 12 bases. This CDR3 has 14 amino acids. Germline CDR1 is MDHEN and CDR2 is SYDVKM. The CDR3 nucleotides read TGTGCCAGCAGTTTAGAGACAAACCTCGAGACCCAGTACTTC. Residues: CASSLETNLETQYF.

This sequence joins TRBV4-1 and TRBJ2-5, with 8 bases identical to TRBD2. J gave up 7 bases and V 0 bases, and 7 bases lay outside the gene matches. The germline V gene encodes CDR1 MGHRA and CDR2 YSYEKL. This CDR3 has 15 amino acids. The CDR3 loop reads CASSQDPGLVTTQYF. CDR3 in DNA: TGCGCCAGCAGCCAAGATCCGGGACTAGTTACGACCCAGTACTTC.

The chain is built from TRBV10-3 and TRBJ1-1; D not resolved. Trimming stripped 3 bases from V and 8 bases from J, with 7 bases between. Germline V gives CDR1 ENHRY, CDR2 SYGVKD. The CDR3 runs 11 residues. The CDR3 DNA reads TGTGCCATCAGTGACGGCAACGAAGCTTTCTTT. This encodes CAISDGNEAFF.

This clone was picked up one time. This chain uses TRBV5-6 with TRBJ1-2; the D gene is possibly TRBD1 (5 bases). V was cut by 0 bases and J by 7 bases, with 19 bases left in between. CDR3 length equals 16 residues. CDR1 is SGHDT, CDR2 YYEEEE, per germline. Here the CDR3 DNA reads TGTGCCAGCAGCTTGGATGAGTGGGGACCGCTTGGTGGCTACACCTTC. Translating gives CASSLDEWGPLGGYTF.

On this clone: This specimen includes other DNA sequences encoding the same CDR3. CDR3 loop: CASSQEEGLNTEAFF. In DNA, the CDR3 is TGCGCCAGCAGCCAAGAGGAGGGACTGAACACTGAAGCTTTCTTT. The chain has TRBV4-1 and TRBJ1-1; D possibly corresponds to TRBD1 (5 bases). V dropped 0 bases and J dropped 0 bases, with 8 bases sitting between them. Germline V gene lookup returns CDR1 MGHRA and CDR2 YSYEKL. This CDR3 spans 15 amino acids.